A selection of T cell receptor beta chains follows, all from one sample in a study of early stage breast cancer tumors. Sequencing used immunoSEQ multiplex PCR; TCRdb keeps in-frame clones, though not all of them. The sample includes some 19,000 clones, about 75% of them seen just once. Sequencing input: blood. These receptors all stem from a person aged 55 to 69 with breast cancer. The CDR3 runs from the conserved cysteine through the conserved F or W. D genes are given only for firm matches. The size field is filled for only some rows; it gives once, few, many or a size class.

clone size | J gene | D gene | V gene | CDR3 protein | CDR3 DNA
. | TRBJ1-2 | . | TRBV30 | CAWRIPGPNYGYTF | TGTGCCTGGAGAATTCCGGGGCCTAACTATGGCTACACCTTC
. | TRBJ2-2 | . | TRBV5-1 | CASSSGRPGLGELFF | TGCGCCAGCAGCTCGGGACGTCCTGGCCTCGGGGAGCTGTTTTTT
. | TRBJ2-1 | TRBD1 | TRBV7-9 | CASSLALQGSSYNEQFF | TGTGCCAGCAGCTTAGCGTTACAGGGGAGCTCCTACAATGAGCAGTTCTTC
. | TRBJ1-2 | TRBD1 | TRBV19 | CASSFAAVVWTGNGYTF | TGTGCCAGTAGTTTCGCGGCGGTAGTCTGGACAGGGAATGGCTACACCTTC
. | TRBJ1-1 | . | TRBV7-6 | CASSLSLQNTEAFF | TGTGCCAGCAGCTTGAGTTTACAGAACACTGAAGCTTTCTTT
. | TRBJ2-6 | . | TRBV14 | CASSQVSSGRNSGANVLTF | TGTGCCAGCAGCCAAGTGTCGTCAGGCCGGAACTCTGGGGCCAACGTCCTGACTTTC
. | TRBJ1-2 | . | TRBV10-2 | CASSDSRGSGYTF | TGCGCCAGCAGTGATTCGCGGGGCTCTGGCTACACCTTC
. | TRBJ2-3 | TRBD2 | TRBV2 | CASSESFGGVDTQYF | TGTGCCAGCAGTGAATCGTTCGGGGGGGTAGATACGCAGTATTTT
. | TRBJ2-7 | . | TRBV18 | CASSPAGSAHQYF | TGTGCCAGCTCACCAGCGGGGAGCGCACACCAGTACTTC
once | TRBJ2-1 | TRBD2 | TRBV5-1 | CASTNRASGHEQFF | TGCGCCAGCACCAATAGGGCTAGCGGGCATGAGCAGTTCTTC
. | TRBJ2-5 | . | TRBV25-1 | CASSGKGETQYF | TGTGCCAGCAGTGGTAAGGGGGAGACCCAGTACTTC
. | TRBJ2-7 | . | TRBV19 | CASSQVGGYEQYF | TGTGCCAGTAGTCAGGTAGGGGGCTACGAGCAGTACTTC
. | TRBJ2-5 | TRBD2 | TRBV5-4 | CASSLARLAGGETQYF | TGTGCCAGCAGCTTGGCCAGACTAGCGGGAGGAGAGACCCAGTACTTC
. | TRBJ1-4 | . | TRBV7-7 | CASSLGAGTSNEKLFF | TGTGCTAGCAGCTTGGGCGCCGGGACATCTAATGAAAAACTGTTTTTT
. | TRBJ2-1 | . | TRBV7-3 | CASSLGGDNNEQFF | TGTGCCAGCAGCTTAGGTGGGGATAACAATGAGCAGTTCTTC
. | TRBJ1-1 | . | TRBV5-6 | CASSLTSSEAFF | TGTGCCAGCAGCCTGACGAGCTCTGAAGCTTTCTTT
. | TRBJ1-5 | . | TRBV7-9 | CASSPGDDSDSNQPQHF | TGTGCCAGCAGCCCAGGGGATGACAGTGATAGCAATCAGCCCCAGCATTTT
. | TRBJ1-5 | . | TRBV4-2 | CASSQERGQPQHF | TGTGCCAGCAGCCAAGAACGGGGGCAGCCCCAGCATTTT
few | TRBJ2-3 | TRBD2 | TRBV9 | CASSVGASGGNTDTQYF | TGTGCCAGCAGCGTAGGGGCTAGCGGGGGGAACACAGATACGCAGTATTTT
once | TRBJ2-2 | . | TRBV6-1 | CASSDFWDKKSTGELFF | TGTGCCAGCAGTGATTTTTGGGACAAAAAAAGTACCGGGGAGCTGTTTTTT
. | TRBJ2-5 | . | TRBV29-1 | CSVDGSEGQYF | TGCAGCGTTGATGGTTCAGAGGGTCAGTACTTC
once | TRBJ1-1 | TRBD1 | TRBV5-1 | CASSSGGAGGTEAFF | TGCGCCAGCAGCTCGGGGGGCGCAGGGGGCACTGAAGCTTTCTTT
. | TRBJ2-1 | . | TRBV29-1 | CSVLFPGRYEQFF | TGCAGCGTTTTATTCCCCGGGCGATATGAGCAGTTCTTC
. | TRBJ2-2 | . | TRBV5-1 | CASSLAGGRPGELFF | TGCGCCAGCAGCTTGGCCGGGGGGCGGCCCGGGGAGCTGTTTTTT
few | TRBJ2-2 | . | TRBV19 | CASSTVGGEVTGELFF | TGTGCCAGTAGTACGGTCGGGGGAGAGGTCACCGGGGAGCTGTTTTTT
. | TRBJ1-1 | TRBD1 | TRBV2 | CASSLTGDLAFF | TGTGCCAGCAGTTTAACAGGGGATTTAGCTTTCTTT
. | TRBJ1-2 | TRBD1 | TRBV19 | CASSIRAGQGYGYTF | TGTGCCAGTAGTATCAGAGCGGGACAGGGGTATGGCTACACCTTC
. | TRBJ1-1 | . | TRBV11-2 | CASSLGTELNEAFF | TGTGCCAGCAGCTTAGGGACGGAATTGAATGAAGCTTTCTTT
few | TRBJ1-2 | . | TRBV5-3 | CARRYGQRSIINYGYTF | TGTGCCAGAAGGTACGGACAGCGCTCTATCATTAACTATGGCTACACCTTC
. | TRBJ2-7 | . | TRBV30 | CAWMTGSAEQYF | TGTGCCTGGATGACAGGCTCCGCCGAGCAGTACTTC
. | TRBJ1-5 | . | TRBV10-3 | CAISDGGGTGQPQHF | TGTGCCATCAGTGACGGAGGGGGGACCGGGCAGCCCCAGCATTTT
few | TRBJ2-2 | . | TRBV4-1 | CASSWTGELFF | TGCGCCAGCTCTTGGACCGGGGAGCTGTTTTTT
. | TRBJ2-1 | TRBD2 | TRBV5-4 | CASSGGGANNEQFF | TGTGCCAGCAGCGGCGGGGGGGCAAACAATGAGCAGTTCTTC
. | TRBJ1-4 | . | TRBV5-1 | CASSLDPSGANEKLFF | TGCGCCAGCAGCTTGGACCCTTCAGGGGCTAATGAAAAACTGTTTTTT
once | TRBJ1-1 | . | TRBV5-6 | CASSFAAGPEAFF | TGTGCCAGCAGCTTTGCGGCGGGGCCTGAAGCTTTCTTT
. | TRBJ1-5 | TRBD1 | TRBV30 | CAWSSITTGDQPQHF | TGTGCCTGGAGTTCGATCACGACAGGGGATCAGCCCCAGCATTTT
. | TRBJ2-7 | TRBD2 | TRBV19 | CASSGGSHEQYF | TGTGCCAGTAGCGGCGGGAGCCACGAGCAGTACTTC
once | TRBJ1-4 | TRBD1 | TRBV6-5 | CASSYRTGINEKLFF | TGTGCCAGCAGTTATCGGACAGGGATAAATGAAAAACTGTTTTTT
. | TRBJ2-7 | . | TRBV5-8 | CASSLSFTAYEQYF | TGTGCCAGCAGCTTGTCGTTTACTGCCTACGAGCAGTACTTC
. | TRBJ2-5 | TRBD2 | TRBV5-1 | CASSQSPSGGETQYF | TGCGCCAGCAGCCAGTCCCCTAGCGGGGGAGAGACCCAGTACTTC
. | TRBJ2-3 | TRBD1 | TRBV15 | CATSRDVGQGSDTQYF | TGTGCCACCAGCAGGGACGTGGGACAGGGGTCAGATACGCAGTATTTT
. | TRBJ2-7 | TRBD2 | TRBV5-4 | CASSPTSGRDLSYEQYF | TGTGCCAGCAGCCCAACTAGCGGGAGGGACCTCTCCTACGAGCAGTACTTC
once | TRBJ1-2 | TRBD1 | TRBV9 | CASSPGTGQGGYGYTF | TGTGCCAGCAGCCCCGGGACGGGACAGGGCGGCTATGGCTACACCTTC
few | TRBJ1-6 | . | TRBV6-1 | CASTPGTENSPLHF | TGTGCCAGCACCCCCGGGACCGAGAATTCACCCCTCCACTTT
. | TRBJ2-5 | . | TRBV9 | CASSVVSGTETQYF | TGTGCCAGCAGCGTAGTATCGGGCACGGAGACCCAGTACTTC
few | TRBJ1-2 | . | TRBV10-3 | CAIAAANYGYTF | TGTGCCATCGCGGCGGCTAACTATGGCTACACCTTC
few | TRBJ1-1 | . | TRBV5-6 | CASSNHYSNWDTEAFF | TGTGCCAGCAGCAATCATTACAGCAATTGGGACACTGAAGCTTTCTTT
. | TRBJ2-5 | . | TRBV5-5 | CASSLRWLVRETQYF | TGTGCCAGCAGCTTGCGTTGGCTAGTTCGAGAGACCCAGTACTTC
. | TRBJ2-6 | . | TRBV7-9 | CASSQDGAVLTF | TGTGCCAGCAGCCAGGACGGGGCCGTCCTGACTTTC
. | TRBJ1-2 | . | TRBV14 | CASSQDTPGLIRGYTF | TGTGCCAGCAGCCAAGATACGCCGGGGCTTATAAGAGGCTACACCTTC